The 21 T cell receptor beta chains presented below share a single source sample, sequenced in a study of cytomegalovirus exposure and HLA in healthy donors. The PCR ran on 60 Vbeta and 13 Jbeta primers. Sequenced by immunoSEQ multiplex PCR; TCRdb stores in-frame clones only, minus some. The sample carries some 180,000 clones, around 83% recorded once. Sequencing was performed on PBMCs. These receptors came from a woman under 30 in good health and CMV-seronegative.

The rearrangement joins TRBV2 to TRBJ2-5; TRBD2 agrees at 10 bases. The J call may be faulty, since TRBJ2-7 better matches the DNA end. This CDR3 comprises 18 residues. Germline CDR1 is SNHLY and CDR2 is FYNNEI. CDR3 amino acids: CASSEPEASGGSSYEQYF. The DNA for the CDR3 is TGTGCCAGCAGTGAACCCGAGGCTAGCGGGGGCAGCTCCTACGAGCAGTACTTC.

CDR3 coding DNA: TGTGCCAGCAGCTCTAGAGAGACCCAGTACTTC. As protein: CASSSRETQYF. This chain uses TRBV11-3 with TRBJ2-5, with D unresolved. Trimming took 4 bases from V and 4 from J, leaving 4 bases between them. The CDR3 length is 11 residues. CDR1 is SGHNT, CDR2 YENEEA, per germline.

The rearrangement links TRBV7-6 to TRBJ1-1; the match to TRBD1 covers 7 bases. With V trimmed by 3 bases and J by 8 bases, 3 bases remained unmatched. Germline CDR1 and CDR2: SGHVS and FNYEAQ. The CDR3 length is 12 residues. The CDR3 bases are TGTGCCAGCAGCTTGCCAGGGGGGGAAGCTTTCTTT. Its translation is CASSLPGGEAFF.

This clone was counted a single time. This chain connects TRBV29-1 to TRBJ2-1; 12 nucleotides match TRBD2. The CDR3 sequence is 17 residues long. Germline V gene lookup returns CDR1 SQVTM and CDR2 ANQGSEA. After removal of 2 bases from V and 4 bases from J, the junction contained 9 bases not matched to a gene. The CDR3 coding sequence is TGCAGCGTTGAACCTACCCTCCTAGCGGGAGGGTACAATGAGCAGTTCTTC. It is translated as CSVEPTLLAGGYNEQFF.

The V and J genes are TRBV9 and TRBJ2-7; 7 bases align to TRBD1. From germline, CDR1 is SGDLS and CDR2 YYNGEE. After removal of 3 bases from V and 5 bases from J, the junction contained 11 bases not matched to a gene. This CDR3 has 15 residues. The chain's CDR3 is CASSAQLTGSDEQYF. The DNA of the CDR3 is TGTGCCAGCAGCGCACAACTGACAGGGTCCGACGAGCAGTACTTC.

The gene calls are TRBV29-1 and TRBJ2-7, with 10 positions matching TRBD2. The J segment lost 4 bases and the V segment lost 7 bases, leaving 10 bases of the junction unmatched. The CDR3 has 14 residues. Germline lookup yields CDR1 SQVTM and CDR2 ANQGSEA. DNA of the CDR3: TGCAGCGCTAGGGCTAGCGGGAGAATTTACGAGCAGTACTTC. Protein product: CSARASGRIYEQYF.

The rearrangement joins TRBV18 to TRBJ1-2; D unclear. Germline CDR1 KGHSH, CDR2 LQKENI. V was cut by 3 bases and J by 9 bases, with 5 bases left in between. The CDR3 loop spans 10 amino acids. CDR3 loop: CASSPASYTF. CDR3 sequence (DNA): TGTGCCAGCTCACCCGCGAGCTACACCTTC. Drawing the rest from reference TRBV18 and TRBJ1-2, the complete variable domain is NAGVMQNPRHLVRRRGQEARLRCSPMKGHSHVYWYRQLPEEGLKFMVYLQKENIIDESGMPKERFSAEFPKEGPSILRIQQVVRGDSAAYFCASSPASYTFGSGTRLTVV.

Of note for this clone: The conserved final phenylalanine or tryptophan is absent from the CDR3, which likely points to a read error. This rearrangement joins TRBV5-1 to TRBJ2-4, with a possible D match to TRBD2 (6 bases). V shed 2 bases and J shed 6 bases, with 12 bases lying between them. The CDR3 loop spans 14 amino acids. Germline-derived CDR1 and CDR2 are SGHRS and YFSETQ. The CDR3 DNA follows: TGCGCCAGCAGCTTCTCTGGGACTTTAAACATTCAGTACCTC. Its translation: CASSFSGTLNIQYL.

This clone was recorded once. The genes are TRBV7-2 and TRBJ2-7, with TRBD2 identical over 7 bases. Germline CDR1 is SGHTA and CDR2 is FQGNSA. V shed 7 bases and J 6 bases; nucleotides not matched to a gene: 15. This CDR3 comprises 15 residues. The CDR3 reads CASMTRRGRMGEQYF. In DNA, the CDR3 is TGTGCCAGCATGACAAGGCGGGGGAGAATGGGCGAGCAGTACTTC. The whole variable domain, remainder taken from reference TRBV7-2 and TRBJ2-7, is GAGVSQSPSNKVTEKGKDVELRCDPISGHTALYWYRQSLGQGLEFLIYFQGNSAPDKSGLPSDRFSAERTGGSVSTLTIQRTQQEDSAVYLCASMTRRGRMGEQYFGPGTRLTVT.

The chain links TRBV18 to TRBJ1-2; D is possibly TRBD1 (5 bases). Germline V CDR1 and CDR2: KGHSH, LQKENI. The CDR3 totals 13 residues. V was pared by 2 bases and J by 8 bases, with 12 bases between. This chain's CDR3 is CASSPTGEGGYTF. DNA of the CDR3: TGTGCCAGCTCACCAACGGGGGAAGGAGGCTACACCTTC.

The gene calls are TRBV11-3 and TRBJ2-7, with D possibly TRBD2 on 6 matching bases. The germline V gene has CDR1 SGHNT and CDR2 YENEEA. The germline V and J ends were trimmed by 5 bases and 4 bases, with 12 bases remaining between them. CDR3 length: 13 amino acids. CDR3 loop: CASSPQEGYEQYF. The CDR3 nucleotides read TGTGCCAGCAGCCCCCAGGAGGGGTACGAGCAGTACTTC.

CDR3 DNA: TGTGCCAGCAGCTTGGCCCAGCGGGAGTTAGGGGGGAATGAGCAGTTCTTC. It yields the protein CASSLAQRELGGNEQFF. The gene calls are TRBV5-5 and TRBJ2-1; 8 positions match TRBD2. J lost 7 bases, V lost 0 bases, and 12 bases had no gene match. Looked up from germline, CDR1 is SGHKS and CDR2 is YYEKEE (reference sequence). The CDR3 has 17 amino acids.

The J gene is TRBJ1-2, the V gene TRBV19; 7 bases match TRBD1. CDR3 length: 12 amino acids. V shed 5 bases and J 7 bases; nucleotides not matched to a gene: 4. From germline, CDR1 is LNHDA and CDR2 SQIVND (reference sequence). CDR3 region: CASSYRGGGYTF. The CDR3 coding sequence is TGTGCCAGTAGTTACAGGGGTGGTGGCTACACCTTC.

The rearrangement joins TRBV28 to TRBJ2-7; the D gene is possibly TRBD2 (5 bases). The CDR3 sequence is 13 residues long. V was pared by 5 bases and J by 3 bases, with 11 bases between. CDR1 is MDHEN and CDR2 is SYDVKM in the germline V gene. DNA for the CDR3: TGTGCCAGCAGTCCTGGTGAGGGCTACGAGCAGTACGTC. Its translation: CASSPGEGYEQYV.

The V and J genes are TRBV11-2 and TRBJ2-1, with 7 nucleotides matching TRBD1. The V and J ends lost 2 bases and 9 bases, in that order; junction bases with no gene match: 19. CDR1 is SGHAT, CDR2 FQNNGV, per germline. This CDR3 region has 18 residues. CDR3 protein: CASSLPWDSSGFTIEQFF. The CDR3 DNA follows: TGTGCCAGCAGCTTACCCTGGGACAGCTCTGGCTTTACAATTGAGCAGTTCTTC.

The chain's CDR3 is CASSQEWHGSNTGELFF. The CDR3, as DNA: TGCGCCAGCAGCCAAGAGTGGCACGGGTCGAACACCGGGGAGCTGTTTTTT. The chain carries TRBV4-3 and TRBJ2-2; the D is unclear. Germline V gene lookup returns CDR1 LGHNA and CDR2 YSLEER. V shed 0 bases and J shed 0 bases, with 11 bases lying between them. This CDR3 has 17 residues.

V is TRBV28 and J is TRBJ1-1; D not certain. The germline gives CDR1 MDHEN, CDR2 SYDVKM. The CDR3 loop spans 12 amino acids. The CDR3, as DNA: TGTGGTAGCAAAGGATATGGGACTGAAGCTTTCTTT. This sequence encodes CGSKGYGTEAFF.

This clone was observed a handful of times. V is TRBV7-9 and J is TRBJ2-7, with TRBD2 as a possible D gene (5 bases). With 1 base removed from V and 6 bases from J, the gap between germline ends came to 7 bases. The CDR3 is 12 amino acids. The germline gives CDR1 SEHNR, CDR2 FQNEAQ (reference sequence). The CDR3 here is CASSLGSGEQYV. The CDR3 DNA is TGTGCCAGCAGCTTAGGCAGCGGCGAGCAGTACGTC.

In this sample, this clone turned up once. A read error may be the cause here, since a much bigger clone is one base away. This chain uses TRBV9 with TRBJ2-2; D not resolved. Trimming left V 3 bases short and J 3 bases short, with 3 bases between. Germline V gene sequence: CDR1 SGDLS, CDR2 YYNGEE. The CDR3 totals 12 residues. In DNA, the CDR3 is TGTGCCAGCAGCGCAGACACCGGGGAGCTGTTTTTT. This translates into CASSADTGELFF.

The V call is TRBV6-5, the J call TRBJ2-1; 11 positions agree with TRBD1. Losses at the gene ends were 6 bases for V and 14 bases for J; bases not matched to a gene: 9. This CDR3 comprises 13 residues. Germline V lookup: CDR1 MNHEY, CDR2 SVGAGI. The CDR3 nucleotides are TGTGCCAGCAGAGCCGGGACAGGGGGTTATGAGTTCTTC. This gives the protein CASRAGTGGYEFF.

V gene TRBV29-1 combines with J gene TRBJ2-1, with 10 bases identical to TRBD1. This CDR3 is built from 14 residues. After removal of 6 bases from V and 4 bases from J, the junction contained 6 bases not matched to a gene. In germline, CDR1 is SQVTM, CDR2 ANQGSEA. DNA for the CDR3: TGCAGCGTGCTCGGGACAGGGGAATACAATGAGCAGTTCTTC. This sequence encodes CSVLGTGEYNEQFF.